These T cell receptor beta chains were read from a single sample in a study of T cells in Graves' hyperthyroidism and ophthalmopathy. Via MiXCR, TCRdb re-called the multiplex PCR reads, giving one row per CDR3 protein. The sample carries around 350,000 distinct CDR3 sequences, about a sixth recorded once. Sequenced: blood. The receptors here all came from a young woman with Graves' hyperthyroidism that later progressed to Graves' ophthalmopathy. Each CDR3 is given with its conserved first and last residue. Fields, in order: J gene, clone size, V gene, D gene, CDR3 DNA, CDR3 protein. A D gene is named only where the DNA matches it firmly. Size is stated for part of the rows, as once, few or many counts, or as a class when the clone is expanded.

TRBJ2-4 many TRBV2 TRBD2 TGTGCCAGCAGAATAGCGGGGCAGAAAAACATTCAGTACTTC CASRIAGQKNIQYF
TRBJ1-1 many TRBV12-3/TRBV12-4 . TGTGCCAGCAGTTCCCGGGATATTATGAACACTGAAGCTTTCTTT CASSSRDIMNTEAFF
TRBJ1-1 many TRBV20-1 . TGCAGTGCTTACCAGGACAGAGAAGCTTTCTTT CSAYQDREAFF
TRBJ2-1 many TRBV27 . TGTGCCAGCAGTTTTTTCGGACCGGTAAGCTCCTACAATGAGCAGTTCTTC CASSFFGPVSSYNEQFF
TRBJ2-1 many TRBV2 . TGTGCCAGCATTGCCGGGAGCGGCGACTCCTACAATGAGCAGTTCTTC CASIAGSGDSYNEQFF
TRBJ1-6 . TRBV29-1 . TGCAGCGTTGCAGAGTCCTATAATTCACCCCTCCACTTT CSVAESYNSPLHF
TRBJ1-3 many TRBV11-2 . TGTGCCAGCAGTTTCGGGACAAGCTCTGGAAACACCATATATTTT CASSFGTSSGNTIYF
TRBJ2-1 many TRBV2 TRBD1 TGTGCCAGCAGTTCGCAGGGGGACTCCTACAATGAGCAGTTCTTC CASSSQGDSYNEQFF
TRBJ1-5 few TRBV4-1 . TGCGCCAGCAGCCAAGGGTGGACTAGCAATCAGCCCCAGCATTTT CASSQGWTSNQPQHF
TRBJ1-1 many TRBV14 . TGTGCCAGCAGCCAAGATAGGACAGCAATGAACACTGAAGCTTTCTTT CASSQDRTAMNTEAFF
TRBJ2-1 . TRBV27 TRBD2 TGTGCCAGCAGTTTGTTAATGGGGGGGGGGGGTGAGCAGTTCTTC CASSLLMGGGGEQFF
TRBJ1-5 . TRBV24-1 . TGTGCCACCAGTGCCTCCGGGACGGATAGCAATCAGCCCCAGCATTTT CATSASGTDSNQPQHF
TRBJ1-6 many TRBV27 . TGTGCCAGCAGTTTTGGGGGGCATCTTTCACCCCTCCACTTT CASSFGGHLSPLHF
TRBJ1-5 many TRBV6-2/TRBV6-3 . TGTGCCAGCAGTTACTCTATTTTGACCAATCAGCCCCAGCATTTT CASSYSILTNQPQHF
TRBJ1-1 many TRBV20-1 . TGCAGTGCTAGAGAAGTAGCAGGCCCCTACACTGAAGCTTTCTTT CSAREVAGPYTEAFF
TRBJ2-7 . TRBV5-1 TRBD1 TGCGCCAGCACCGAAGGGAGTGCAGGGGGCACCTACGAGCAGTACTTC CASTEGSAGGTYEQYF
TRBJ2-7 many TRBV6-1 TRBD2 TGTGCCAGCAGCTCGGACGGGACTAGCGGGACTTACGAGCAGTACTTC CASSSDGTSGTYEQYF
TRBJ2-5 many TRBV4-1 . TGCGCCAGCAGCCAGACCCCCGGGACATACCAAGAGACCCAGTACTTC CASSQTPGTYQETQYF
TRBJ2-7 many TRBV28 . TGTGCCAGCAGCCCTCAACCTCGAGAAGGGGCCGAGCAGTACTTC CASSPQPREGAEQYF
TRBJ2-2 many TRBV27 TRBD2 TGTGCCAGCGGGGAACTAGCGGGAAGCGGCGGGGAGCTGTTTTTT CASGELAGSGGELFF
TRBJ2-2 few TRBV18 . TGTGCCAGCTCACTTTCCCGGCAGGGGCACGGGGAGCTGTTTTTT CASSLSRQGHGELFF
TRBJ1-3 . TRBV20-1 . TGCAGTGCTATAAAGGACAGCAGCCCTGGAAACACCATATATTTT CSAIKDSSPGNTIYF
TRBJ2-1 many TRBV27 . TGTGCCGCCGGGACGGCCGGCTACAATGAGCAGTTCTTC CAAGTAGYNEQFF
TRBJ1-1 many TRBV4-1 . TGCGCCAGCAGCCAGCCCGACGGAGAGAACACTGAAGCTTTCTTT CASSQPDGENTEAFF
TRBJ1-2 many TRBV24-1 TRBD1 TGTGCCACCAGTGCCCACGACAGGGTCTATGGCTACACCTTC CATSAHDRVYGYTF
TRBJ2-1 . TRBV20-1 . TGCAGTGCTAGGAGCCCTGAGGAGAGGGTTCGGAATGAGCAGTTCTTC CSARSPEERVRNEQFF
TRBJ1-1 many TRBV7-8 . TGTGCCAGTAACGCCGGGGGGCGGACTGAAGCTTTCTTT CASNAGGRTEAFF
TRBJ1-2 few TRBV6-6 TRBD1 TGTGCCAGCAGTTACCGCAGACAGGGGGCGAGAGACTATGGCTACACCTTC CASSYRRQGARDYGYTF
TRBJ2-2 many TRBV7-9 . TGTGCCAGCAGCCGTGACCAGGGGACCGGGGAGCTGTTTTTT CASSRDQGTGELFF
TRBJ1-5 . TRBV7-6 TRBD1 TGTGCCAGCAGCTTAGTTGCAGGGGGCGACCAGCCCCAGCATTTT CASSLVAGGDQPQHF
TRBJ2-1 . TRBV6-1 TRBD2 TGTGCCAGCAGTGAAAGCGGGGCGGGGATCTACAATGAGCAGTTCTTC CASSESGAGIYNEQFF
TRBJ1-4 many TRBV7-9 . TGTGCCAGCAGGCAGGGAATGGCTAATGAAAAACTGTTTTTT CASRQGMANEKLFF
TRBJ1-5 many TRBV5-1 TRBD1 TGCGCCAGCGGAACAGGGGATAGCAATCAGCCCCAGCATTTT CASGTGDSNQPQHF
TRBJ2-7 few TRBV30 . TGTGCCTGGAGTCTGGTGGACGAGCAGTACTTC CAWSLVDEQYF
TRBJ2-7 many TRBV28 TRBD2 TGTGCCAGCAGTTTTGCTCCTAGCGGGACCTACGAGCAGTACTTC CASSFAPSGTYEQYF
TRBJ2-2 many TRBV15 TRBD1 TGTGCCACCAGCGGAAACCGGGACAGGGGATACACCGGGGAGCTGTTTTTT CATSGNRDRGYTGELFF
TRBJ1-2 few TRBV15 . TGTGCCACCAGCAGAGATCCGGGGAACTATGGCTACACCTTC CATSRDPGNYGYTF